The 18 T cell receptor beta chains given below trace back to one sample, sequenced in a study of blood T cell repertoires in COVID-19. Using immunoSEQ multiplex PCR, the repertoire was profiled, and TCRdb retains in-frame clones only, with some absent. Seen here are 250,000 to 350,000 clones, about 91% observed once, and the top ten hold around an eighth. Sample: peripheral blood. The source is a woman aged 55-70 years with acute or convalescent COVID-19.

The chain combines TRBV7-2 with TRBJ2-2; TRBD2 aligns across 9 bases. There are 17 residues in the CDR3. V trimming: 5 bases; J trimming: 4 bases; junction bases outside the gene matches: 11. In germline, CDR1 is SGHTA, CDR2 FQGNSA. The CDR3 DNA sequence: TGTGCCAGCAGCCCCCCGGCGGGAGGGTGGATCACCGGGGAGCTGTTTTTT. Translating gives CASSPPAGGWITGELFF.

This chain connects TRBV5-5 to TRBJ1-6, with D uncertain. CDR1 and CDR2 (germline): SGHKS, YYEKEE (reference sequence). The CDR3 runs to 16 residues. V was trimmed by 4 bases and J by 7 bases, leaving 18 bases between them. CDR3 bases: TGTGCCAGCAGCCCCCCCGAAGGGAGACGCAATTCACCCCTCCACTTT. This gives the protein CASSPPEGRRNSPLHF. Full variable domain (remainder filled in from reference TRBV5-5 and TRBJ1-6): DAGVTQSPTHLIKTRGQQVTLRCSPISGHKSVSWYQQVLGQGPQFIFQYYEKEERGRGNFPDRFSARQFPNYSSELNVNALLLGDSALYLCASSPPEGRRNSPLHFGNGTRLTVT.

The rearrangement joins TRBV6-5 to TRBJ1-2, with a possible D match to TRBD1 (5 bases). Looked up from germline, CDR1 is MNHEY and CDR2 is SVGAGI. Trimming shortened V by 5 bases and J by 8 bases, and 21 bases separated the two germline ends. The CDR3 loop spans 15 amino acids. The CDR3 protein is CASSPASRGGGGYTF. The CDR3 DNA follows: TGTGCCAGCAGTCCCGCCTCGCGGGGCGGTGGGGGCTACACCTTC.

The chain carries TRBV7-9 and TRBJ1-2; tentatively, D is TRBD1 (6 bases). This CDR3 spans 14 amino acids. The germline CDR1 and CDR2 sequences are SEHNR and FQNEAQ (reference sequence). V lost 5 bases and J 5 bases, leaving 15 bases between the germline ends. The CDR3 region has the DNA TGTGCCAGCAGCCCGACGGGGGGCTTGTATGGCTACACCTTC. Protein: CASSPTGGLYGYTF. The complete variable domain, with remaining parts taken from reference TRBV7-9 and TRBJ1-2, reads DTGVSQNPRHKITKRGQNVTFRCDPISEHNRLYWYRQTLGQGPEFLTYFQNEAQLEKSRLLSDRFSAERPKGSFSTLEIQRTEQGDSAMYLCASSPTGGLYGYTFGSGTRLTVV.

This sequence joins TRBV6-5 and TRBJ2-7; D is perhaps TRBD2 (7 bases). Per germline, CDR1 MNHEY and CDR2 SVGAGI. The CDR3 is 15 amino acids. Trimming left V 6 bases short and J 3 bases short, with 18 bases between. The CDR3 is CASSIVAGAIYEQYF. The DNA for the CDR3 is TGTGCCAGCAGCATCGTCGCGGGGGCGATCTACGAGCAGTACTTC.

The V call is TRBV5-6, the J call TRBJ2-2, with 9 bases matching TRBD1. The CDR3 consists of 17 residues. V lost 3 bases and J lost 5; bases outside the gene matches: 11. Germline values: CDR1 SGHDT, CDR2 YYEEEE. CDR3 region: CASSSTDRGVITGELFF. The CDR3 nucleotides read TGTGCCAGCAGCTCCACCGACAGGGGGGTGATAACCGGGGAGCTGTTTTTT.

The table lists this clone with a few counts. Other DNA sequences within the sample encode an identical CDR3. This chain joins TRBV3-1 (or the pseudogene TRBV3-2) and TRBJ1-1, with 7 bases identical to TRBD1. Trimming took 4 bases from V and 1 from J; bases not matched to a gene: 0. The CDR3 spans 13 residues. Germline values: CDR1 LGHDT, CDR2 YNNKEL (reference sequence). CDR3 DNA: TGTGCCAGCAGCCGACAGGGGAACACTGAAGCTTTCTTT. Translation: CASSRQGNTEAFF.

J is TRBJ1-2 and V is TRBV11-2; 10 bases agree with TRBD1. The V and J ends lost 5 bases and 8 bases, in that order; junction bases with no gene match: 17. CDR1 is SGHAT, CDR2 FQNNGV, per germline. The CDR3 covers 17 residues. Written as DNA, the CDR3 is TGTGCCAGCAGCCATATAATAGTCCGGGACAGGGGTAGCGGCTACACCTTC. It specifies CASSHIIVRDRGSGYTF.

This chain joins TRBV29-1 and TRBJ2-6; D unclear. Per the germline V gene, CDR1 is SQVTM and CDR2 is ANQGSEA. This CDR3 contains 13 residues. V was trimmed by 4 bases and J by 0 bases, leaving 4 bases between them. CDR3 amino acids: CSVGVSGANVLTF. As DNA, the CDR3 is TGCAGCGTTGGAGTCTCTGGGGCCAACGTCCTGACTTTC.

The rearrangement links TRBV7-2 to TRBJ1-1; no clear D. Between the trimmed V and J ends, which lost 0 bases and 1 base, there was a span of 9 bases. The CDR3 covers 15 residues. Per germline, CDR1 SGHTA and CDR2 FQGNSA. The CDR3 here is CASSLAAFGNTEAFF. The CDR3 nucleotides are TGTGCCAGCAGCTTAGCGGCTTTTGGGAACACTGAAGCTTTCTTT. The variable domain in full, with the rest retrieved from reference TRBV7-2 and TRBJ1-1, is GAGVSQSPSNKVTEKGKDVELRCDPISGHTALYWYRQSLGQGLEFLIYFQGNSAPDKSGLPSDRFSAERTGGSVSTLTIQRTQQEDSAVYLCASSLAAFGNTEAFFGQGTRLTVV.

The chain has TRBV28 and TRBJ1-1; D perhaps matches TRBD1 (5 bases). The CDR3 has 13 residues. Trimming removed 8 bases from V and 6 bases from J, with 16 bases in between. Germline loops: CDR1 MDHEN, CDR2 SYDVKM. CDR3: CASPARVGAEAFF. CDR3 bases: TGTGCCAGCCCCGCCAGGGTCGGAGCTGAAGCTTTCTTT. Supplemented by reference TRBV28 and TRBJ1-1, the full variable domain reads DVKVTQSSRYLVKRTGEKVFLECVQDMDHENMFWYRQDPGLGLRLIYFSYDVKMKEKGDIPEGYSVSREKKERFSLILESASTNQTSMYLCASPARVGAEAFFGQGTRLTVV.

The chain has TRBV5-4 and TRBJ2-2, with 7 bases fitting TRBD2. After removal of 1 base from V and 7 bases from J, the junction contained 4 bases not matched to a gene. The CDR3 spans 14 residues. Germline CDR1 SGHNT, CDR2 YYREEE (reference sequence). CDR3 residues: CASSLKTSNGELFF. The CDR3 coding sequence is TGTGCCAGCAGCTTGAAGACTAGCAACGGGGAGCTGTTTTTT.

CDR3 coding DNA: TGTGCCAGCTTTACCGGCGGACAGGGTTTTTACGAGCAGTACTTC. Encoded protein: CASFTGGQGFYEQYF. V and J are TRBV28 and TRBJ2-7; TRBD1 matches 8 bases. J gave up 4 bases and V 8 bases, and 13 bases lay outside the gene matches. CDR1 and CDR2 (germline): MDHEN, SYDVKM. This CDR3 contains 15 residues.

The J gene is TRBJ1-2, the V gene TRBV28; possible D gene TRBD1, 5 bases. This CDR3 contains 13 residues. Germline CDR1 and CDR2: MDHEN and SYDVKM. The V end lost 6 bases, the J end lost 8 bases, and 16 bases lay between the germline ends. The CDR3, as DNA: TGTGCCAGCAGCGGGACTCCGCATTGGGGCTACACCTTC. Translation: CASSGTPHWGYTF.

This clone was recorded a few times. CDR3 region: CASSVEAGAARKPQHF. In DNA form, the CDR3 reads TGTGCCAGCAGCGTAGAGGCAGGGGCCGCTAGGAAGCCCCAGCATTTT. The rearrangement joins TRBV9 to TRBJ1-5; D is perhaps TRBD1 (6 bases). This CDR3 is 16 amino acids long. The V gene lost 0 bases and the J gene lost 8 bases, with 18 bases spanning the gap. From germline, CDR1 is SGDLS and CDR2 YYNGEE.

The rearrangement links TRBV29-1 to TRBJ1-1, with TRBD1 identical over 7 bases. V was clipped by 4 bases and J by 2 bases; unmatched bases: 7. Per the germline V gene, CDR1 is SQVTM and CDR2 is ANQGSEA. The CDR3 loop spans 14 amino acids. The CDR3 nucleotides read TGCAGCGTTGCCCCGAGACAGGGTAACACTGAAGCTTTCTTT. It translates to CSVAPRQGNTEAFF.

The chain joins TRBV4-3 to TRBJ1-5, with TRBD1 matching over 7 bases. The CDR3 is 16 amino acids. Germline V gives CDR1 LGHNA, CDR2 YSLEER. V gave up 0 bases and J gave up 0 bases; unmatched junction bases: 2. CDR3 DNA sequence: TGCGCCAGCAGCCAAGATCAGGGGGTTAGCAATCAGCCCCAGCATTTT. This gives the protein CASSQDQGVSNQPQHF.

The gene calls are TRBV10-3 and TRBJ2-6; maybe TRBD2 (7 bases). This CDR3 region has 20 residues. Deletions cut 0 bases from V and 1 base from J, with 19 bases between. CDR1 and CDR2 (germline): ENHRY, SYGVKD. The CDR3 loop reads CAISESLRGGGVSGANVLTF. The CDR3 DNA reads TGTGCCATCAGTGAGTCGCTGCGCGGGGGCGGCGTATCTGGGGCCAACGTCCTGACTTTC.